This entry lists 25 T cell receptor beta chains sequenced from one sample in a study of cytomegalovirus exposure and HLA in healthy donors. The primer mix had 60 Vbeta and 13 Jbeta primers. Only in-frame clones appear in the TCRdb table, and some are missing; sequencing was by immunoSEQ multiplex PCR. Of around 120,000 clones detected, approximately 80% appear once; the ten largest clones hold under 4.5%. What was sequenced was PBMCs. Receptors originate from a woman in her 40s in good health and CMV-seronegative.

The CDR3: CASSLGPQETQYF. In DNA, the CDR3 is TGTGCCAGCAGCTTAGGTCCGCAGGAGACCCAGTACTTC. The chain employs TRBV7-3 and TRBJ2-5; D uncertain. The CDR3 contains 13 residues. V dropped 2 bases and J dropped 5 bases, with 9 bases sitting between them. Germline CDR1 SGHTA, CDR2 FQGTGA.

The chain combines TRBV4-3 with TRBJ2-4; TRBD2 aligns across 8 bases. The junction had 11 bases not matched to a gene; V was cut back by 7 bases and J by 0 bases. The germline V gene encodes CDR1 LGHNA and CDR2 YSLEER. The CDR3 consists of 17 residues. CDR3 in amino acids: CASTPALAGLAKNIQYF. In nucleotides, the CDR3 is TGCGCCAGCACCCCGGCATTAGCGGGGTTAGCCAAAAACATTCAGTACTTC.

The rearrangement joins TRBV12-5 to TRBJ1-1; D possibly corresponds to TRBD1 (6 bases). Germline V gives CDR1 LGHNT, CDR2 FRNRAP. This CDR3 is built from 18 residues. V lost 7 bases to trimming and J lost 5 bases, with 29 bases between them. This CDR3 is CASEYPPRVPGERTEAFF. The CDR3, as DNA: TGTGCTAGTGAATACCCCCCCCGTGTGCCAGGGGAGAGGACTGAAGCTTTCTTT. The complete variable domain, with remaining parts taken from reference TRBV12-5 and TRBJ1-1, reads DARVTQTPRHKVTEMGQEVTMRCQPILGHNTVFWYRQTMMQGLELLAYFRNRAPLDDSGMPKDRFSAEMPDATLATLKIQPSEPRDSAVYFCASEYPPRVPGERTEAFFGQGTRLTVV.

This chain connects TRBV7-9 to TRBJ1-6; a possible D gene is TRBD1 (6 bases). With 3 bases removed from V and 7 bases from J, the gap between germline ends came to 10 bases. Germline values: CDR1 SEHNR, CDR2 FQNEAQ (reference sequence). This CDR3 is 14 amino acids long. CDR3 coding DNA: TGTGCCAGCAGCTTCCGGGACAACAATTCACCCCTCCACTTT. Translating gives CASSFRDNNSPLHF.

CDR3 amino acids: CASSPRQVSEAFF. The CDR3 region has the DNA TGTGCCAGCTCACCACGACAGGTTTCTGAAGCTTTCTTT. The chain is built from TRBV18 and TRBJ1-1, with TRBD1 as a possible D gene (6 bases). CDR1 and CDR2 from the germline V gene are KGHSH and LQKENI. The V gene lost 1 base and the J gene lost 6 bases, with 9 bases spanning the gap. There are 13 residues in the CDR3.

This clone came up once. The J gene is TRBJ2-2, the V gene TRBV7-2; 12 nucleotides agree with TRBD2. Germline values: CDR1 SGHTA, CDR2 FQGNSA. The CDR3 runs to 18 residues. V gave up 1 base and J gave up 1 base; unmatched junction bases: 4. CDR3 region: CASSLVPSGGGNTGELFF. The CDR3 DNA sequence: TGTGCCAGCAGCTTAGTCCCTAGCGGGGGGGGGAACACCGGGGAGCTGTTTTTT.

The rearrangement joins TRBV10-3 to TRBJ2-1; 10 nucleotides match TRBD2. This CDR3 has 16 residues. The V gene end was trimmed by 2 bases and the J gene end by 8 bases; junction bases not matched to a gene: 9. Per the germline V gene, CDR1 is ENHRY and CDR2 is SYGVKD. The CDR3 DNA follows: TGTGCCATCAGTGAGGCGAGCGGGGGGGCAGGTTATGAGCAGTTCTTC. This encodes CAISEASGGAGYEQFF.

The chain couples TRBV9 to TRBJ1-2; no firm D call. V was trimmed by 0 bases and J by 5 bases, leaving 5 bases between them. Per the germline V gene, CDR1 is SGDLS and CDR2 is YYNGEE. The CDR3 is 12 amino acids. The CDR3 sequence: CASSVGGYGYTF. CDR3 DNA: TGTGCCAGCAGCGTAGGAGGGTATGGCTACACCTTC.

This sequence joins TRBV5-8 and TRBJ1-1; D possibly corresponds to TRBD1 (6 bases). Trimming took 0 bases from V and 4 from J, leaving 13 bases between them. CDR3 length: 15 amino acids. The V gene's germline CDR1 is SGHTS and CDR2 YDEGEE. CDR3 residues: CASSLGGGAGTEAFF. CDR3 in DNA: TGTGCCAGCAGCTTGGGTGGGGGCGCTGGCACTGAAGCTTTCTTT.

The chain couples TRBV29-1 to TRBJ2-7; possible D gene TRBD2, 6 bases. The CDR3 has 14 amino acids. The germline CDR1 and CDR2 sequences are SQVTM and ANQGSEA. The V and J ends lost 1 base and 2 bases respectively, with 12 bases between them. CDR3 DNA sequence: TGCAGCGTTGAAGTGGGAGGTGTAACCTACGAGCAGTACTTC. Encoded protein: CSVEVGGVTYEQYF.

This chain uses TRBV5-6 with TRBJ2-7; a weak D match, TRBD2 (6 bases). V gave up 4 bases and J gave up 0 bases, with 14 bases separating them. The CDR3 has 15 amino acids. Germline V gives CDR1 SGHDT, CDR2 YYEEEE. For the CDR3, the DNA is TGTGCCAGCAGCCAGGGACTCCACAGCTCCTACGAGCAGTACTTC. It translates to CASSQGLHSSYEQYF.

The CDR3: CASSLRTSASQGEQFF. CDR3 DNA: TGTGCCAGCTCCCTGCGGACTAGCGCTTCCCAGGGGGAGCAGTTCTTC. The V gene is TRBV18, the J gene TRBJ2-1; 9 bases align to TRBD2. J gave up 10 bases and V 6 bases, and 16 bases lay outside the gene matches. CDR3 length equals 16 residues. Looked up from germline, CDR1 is KGHSH and CDR2 is LQKENI.

The genes are TRBV4-2 and TRBJ2-1; D not resolved. The CDR3 runs 17 residues. Trimming took 4 bases from V and 0 from J, leaving 16 bases between them. Germline V gene data show CDR1 as LGHNA and CDR2 as YNFKEQ. The DNA of the CDR3 is TGTGCCAGCAGCCCTGAACCCGCGGTCAGCTCCTACAATGAGCAGTTCTTC. Translated: CASSPEPAVSSYNEQFF.

This chain connects TRBV7-9 to TRBJ2-7, with TRBD1 matching 7 bases. Germline CDR1 and CDR2: SEHNR and FQNEAQ (reference sequence). Trimming cost V 5 bases and J 5 bases; bases outside gene matches: 6. This CDR3 region has 13 residues. Here the CDR3 reads CASSPGTADEQYF. CDR3 coding DNA: TGTGCCAGCAGCCCAGGGACAGCGGACGAGCAGTACTTC.

This clone has just a few counts. The gene calls are TRBV10-3 and TRBJ1-1; D gene unclear. The CDR3 covers 14 residues. CDR1 and CDR2 from the germline V gene are ENHRY and SYGVKD. The ends were cut back, 6 bases at V and 5 bases at J, with 16 bases in the middle. The CDR3 DNA is TGTGCCATCAGGGGCCGGGGTTTAAGGACTGAAGCTTTCTTT. Its translation: CAIRGRGLRTEAFF.

The V gene is TRBV5-4, the J gene TRBJ2-5, with 9 positions matching TRBD1. The germline V gene has CDR1 SGHNT and CDR2 YYREEE (reference sequence). J gave up 0 bases and V 3 bases, and 6 bases lay outside the gene matches. The CDR3 length is 16 residues. The CDR3 nucleotides are TGTGCCAGCAGCTGGTTGGGACAGGGAGACCAAGAGACCCAGTACTTC. Encoded protein: CASSWLGQGDQETQYF.

The CDR3 here is CASSLDRTGRNNSPLHF. The CDR3, as DNA: TGTGCCAGCAGCTTGGACAGGACAGGGCGAAATAATTCACCCCTCCACTTT. The chain links TRBV5-6 to TRBJ1-6; 8 positions agree with TRBD1. The ends lost 0 bases at V and 5 bases at J; junction bases unmatched: 7. This CDR3 is built from 17 residues. The germline CDR1 and CDR2 sequences are SGHDT and YYEEEE.

J is TRBJ1-1 and V is TRBV6-5; TRBD1 aligns across 8 bases. The CDR3 sequence is 14 residues long. CDR1 is MNHEY, CDR2 SVGAGI, per germline. The J segment lost 1 base and the V segment lost 7 bases, leaving 5 bases of the junction unmatched. This CDR3 is CASIKGQENTEAFF. The DNA of the CDR3 is TGTGCCAGCATAAAGGGACAGGAGAACACTGAAGCTTTCTTT.

Comments on this clone: The same CDR3 is also encoded by other DNA sequences in this sample. This rearrangement joins TRBV7-9 to TRBJ2-6; TRBD2 is a possible D gene (5 bases). V lost 1 base and J lost 4, with 8 bases in between. Germline loops: CDR1 SEHNR, CDR2 FQNEAQ (reference sequence). The CDR3 runs to 15 residues. The CDR3 loop reads CASSLVTGGANVLTF. The CDR3 DNA is TGTGCCAGCAGCTTAGTCACGGGAGGGGCCAACGTCCTGACTTTC.

The chain recombines TRBV7-2 with TRBJ2-1, with D perhaps TRBD2 (5 bases). V shed 7 bases and J shed 2 bases, with 12 bases lying between them. Germline CDR1 SGHTA, CDR2 FQGNSA. The CDR3 runs to 14 residues. CDR3 in amino acids: CASKPYGAYNEQFF. CDR3 bases: TGTGCCAGCAAACCATACGGGGCCTACAATGAGCAGTTCTTC.

CDR3 amino acids: CASSIITSGGPHEQFF. The CDR3 DNA follows: TGTGCCAGCAGCATCATAACTAGCGGGGGGCCACATGAGCAGTTCTTC. The chain employs TRBV9 and TRBJ2-1, with 12 bases aligning to TRBD2. The CDR3 is 16 residues long. CDR1 and CDR2 (germline): SGDLS, YYNGEE. The V gene end was trimmed by 4 bases and the J gene end by 8 bases; junction bases not matched to a gene: 10.

CDR3 nucleotides: TGTGCCAGCAGCCAAGATCGACTAGCGGGGATCACAGATACGCAGTATTTT. Residues: CASSQDRLAGITDTQYF. The chain has TRBV4-2 and TRBJ2-3, with TRBD2 identical over 11 bases. The V and J ends lost 0 bases and 2 bases, in that order; junction bases with no gene match: 4. Germline CDR1 LGHNA, CDR2 YNFKEQ. The CDR3 consists of 17 residues.

In its sample, this clone was seen once. J is TRBJ1-1 and V is TRBV19; TRBD1 matches at 7 bases. V shed 7 bases, J shed 0 bases, and the junction held 5 bases outside the gene matches. The CDR3 is 14 amino acids. The V gene's germline CDR1 is LNHDA and CDR2 SQIVND (reference sequence). CDR3 sequence (DNA): TGTGCCAGTACTACAGGGGTTTTGAACACTGAAGCTTTCTTT. It yields the protein CASTTGVLNTEAFF.

There are a few counts of this clone. The chain links TRBV19 to TRBJ2-7; 8 bases fit TRBD1. Germline lookup yields CDR1 LNHDA and CDR2 SQIVND (reference sequence). V trimming: 4 bases; J trimming: 0 bases; junction bases outside the gene matches: 8. This CDR3 region has 16 residues. This chain's CDR3 is CASSRGQGPLSYEQYF. In DNA, the CDR3 is TGTGCCAGTAGTAGAGGACAGGGACCCCTCTCCTACGAGCAGTACTTC.

The chain links TRBV6-1 to TRBJ1-2; D unclear. Germline CDR1 reads MNHNS; CDR2 reads SASEGT. CDR3 length equals 12 residues. V lost 0 bases, J lost 5 bases, and 4 bases lay in between. DNA of the CDR3: TGTGCCAGCAGTGAAGCGCAGTATGGCTACACCTTC. Residues: CASSEAQYGYTF.